This T cell receptor beta chain was identified in a study of blood T cell repertoires in COVID-19. Across the whole study: The origin of the acute and convalescent COVID-19 samples was the United States, Italy and Spain.

Measured with immunoSEQ multiplex PCR; TCRdb has only the in-frame clones, and not every one. The sample yields about 80,000 clones, roughly four fifths seen once. Germline-derived CDR1 and CDR2 are MNHEY and SMNVEV (reference sequence). Trimming at V came to 5 bases and at J to 0 bases, leaving 7 bases not matched to a gene. The CDR3 contains 17 residues. The V and J genes are TRBV27 and TRBJ2-3; TRBD2 agrees at 11 bases. The receptor's source is a human donor in a cohort sampled during active COVID-19. The sequencing input was peripheral blood. CDR3 coding DNA: TGTGCCAGCAGTAACTTGGGACTAGCGGCTAGCACAGATACGCAGTATTTT. Translating it yields CASSNLGLAASTDTQYF.